This TCR beta chain stems from a study of blood T cells in healthy people across ages. This CDR3 is built from 13 residues. Germline assignment: CDR1 LGHNA and CDR2 YNFKEQ. This clonotype showed up just a few times. What it binds is not known. Mismatch with germline at one junction end may stem from a read error. Study-wide results and limits: Naive T cell percentage by flow cytometry tracked strongly with beta diversity.

Sample-barcoded 5' priming and a J-beta primer mix drove a second PCR of roughly 6 to 12 cycles. With 12 random nucleotides, a template-switch adaptor tagged each individual cDNA molecule. Each CDR3 protein gets one entry after TCRdb re-called the 5' RACE reads with MiXCR. The top ten clones hold approximately 11% of a sample with 1.6 million or so distinct CDR3 sequences, roughly a third of them seen once. Each donor had roughly 10 milliliters of peripheral blood drawn. The sequence was collected from a woman aged 25 to 45 in good health. What was sequenced was blood. The chain joins TRBV4-2 to TRBJ2-7; perhaps TRBD2 as D (6 bases). CDR3 sequence: CASRPRGTYEQYF. Here the CDR3 DNA reads TGTGCCAGCCGACCACGGGGGACCTACGAGCAGTATTTC.